The clone carrying this T cell receptor beta chain occurred once. Germline values: CDR1 LGHDT, CDR2 YNNKEL (reference sequence). V lost 0 bases, J lost 3 bases, and 9 bases lay in between. The CDR3 is 14 amino acids. The sample comes from a study of blood T cell repertoires in COVID-19. Study-level information: Specimens from acute and convalescent COVID-19 originated in the United States, Italy and Spain. T cells, B-cell-depleted T cells, or PBMCs provided the cDNA or gDNA that served as material.

As originally analysed: Researchers report that nucleated cell counts were estimated from reference gene primer amplification. TCRdb's table, derived via immunoSEQ multiplex PCR, lists solely in-frame clones and lacks some. V, J and clone size reflect that table, while D and trimming were determined from the DNA. This table holds about 210,000 clones, 70% to 85% found once. This receptor was taken from a middle-aged man who had recovered from COVID-19. Input material: peripheral blood. V and J are TRBV3-1 (or the pseudogene TRBV3-2) and TRBJ2-7; D ambiguous. Here the CDR3 DNA reads TGTGCCAGCAGCCAAGATCCGGCTAGCTACGAGCAGTACTTC. As protein: CASSQDPASYEQYF.